The 14 T cell receptor beta chains in this list originate from one sample, sequenced in a study of T cell responses to AZD1222 COVID-19 vaccine. TCRdb keeps only in-frame clones here, not all; method: immunoSEQ multiplex PCR. The repertoire consists of about 110,000 clones, with 70% to 90% occurring once and the leading ten covering 2.5% to 3.5%. The starting material was peripheral blood, obtained on day 0 of AZD1222 vaccination. The origin of the receptors is an adult in good health.

This clone came up once. V gene TRBV19 combines with J gene TRBJ1-2; D gene unclear. From germline, CDR1 is LNHDA and CDR2 SQIVND (reference sequence). The V gene lost 6 bases and the J gene lost 3 bases, with 8 bases spanning the gap. The CDR3 extends over 12 amino acids. Written as DNA, the CDR3 is TGTGCCAGTAGGGTCGGTGACTATGGCTACACCTTC. It yields the protein CASRVGDYGYTF.

The chain recombines TRBV28 with TRBJ1-5; D uncertain. V was trimmed by 5 bases and J by 5 bases, leaving 4 bases between them. This CDR3 contains 11 residues. CDR1 is MDHEN, CDR2 SYDVKM, per germline. CDR3 amino acids: CASSTYQPQHF. The CDR3 DNA is TGTGCCAGCAGTACCTATCAGCCCCAGCATTTT.

This clone was seen a single time. The chain carries TRBV28 and TRBJ2-4; no clear D. V gave up 2 bases and J gave up 0 bases, with 8 bases separating them. The CDR3 is 15 residues long. Germline CDR1 is MDHEN and CDR2 is SYDVKM. CDR3 nucleotide sequence: TGTGCCAGCAGTTTAGAACGCCTAGCCAAAAACATTCAGTACTTC. Translated: CASSLERLAKNIQYF.

This rearrangement joins TRBV18 to TRBJ2-7; D may be TRBD2 (5 bases). This CDR3 contains 14 residues. V gave up 3 bases and J gave up 2 bases, with 11 bases separating them. Germline lookup yields CDR1 KGHSH and CDR2 LQKENI. The CDR3 DNA sequence: TGTGCCAGCTCACCCGGATGGGAGACCTACGAGCAGTACTTC. Its translation is CASSPGWETYEQYF.

This rearrangement joins TRBV15 to TRBJ1-2, with a tentative D call TRBD1 (5 bases). This CDR3 spans 15 amino acids. Germline V gives CDR1 LNHNV, CDR2 YYDKDF (reference sequence). The ends were cut back, 5 bases at V and 4 bases at J, with 17 bases in the middle. The CDR3 DNA reads as TGTGCCACCAGCGGCTTTCCCGGGGGGAGCTATGGCTACACCTTC. This codes for CATSGFPGGSYGYTF.

This clone appeared a single time. V and J are TRBV7-9 and TRBJ1-1; D is perhaps TRBD1 (5 bases). The germline V and J ends were trimmed by 2 bases and 4 bases, with 11 bases remaining between them. The CDR3 length is 14 residues. Germline CDR1 and CDR2: SEHNR and FQNEAQ (reference sequence). The CDR3 loop reads CASSLRGAGTEAFF. The CDR3 DNA reads as TGTGCCAGCAGCTTACGAGGGGCGGGCACTGAAGCTTTCTTT.

The V and J genes are TRBV18 and TRBJ2-2; 7 nucleotides line up with TRBD1. Germline V gene sequence: CDR1 KGHSH, CDR2 LQKENI. With 5 bases clipped from V and 6 bases from J, the junction kept 3 bases outside the gene matches. The CDR3 consists of 13 residues. This chain's CDR3 is CASSKGTAGELFF. CDR3 in DNA: TGTGCCAGCTCAAAAGGGACAGCCGGGGAGCTGTTTTTT.

This chain uses TRBV5-1 with TRBJ1-6; 7 nucleotides line up with TRBD1. This CDR3 has 15 amino acids. V lost 1 base, J lost 8 bases, and 6 bases stayed unmatched. Looked up from germline, CDR1 is SGHRS and CDR2 is YFSETQ. The CDR3 loop reads CASSLSGGSDSPLHF. CDR3 nucleotides: TGCGCCAGCAGCTTGTCAGGGGGAAGTGATTCACCCCTCCACTTT.

This clone appeared a single time. The gene calls are TRBV28 and TRBJ1-1; D is possibly TRBD1 (5 bases). V lost 5 bases and J 4 bases, leaving 14 bases between the germline ends. This CDR3 contains 14 residues. Germline V CDR1 and CDR2: MDHEN, SYDVKM. CDR3 DNA: TGTGCCAGCAGTATAGCTGGGGGGTCCACTGAAGCTTTCTTT. This sequence encodes CASSIAGGSTEAFF.

The gene calls are TRBV3-1 (or the pseudogene TRBV3-2) and TRBJ1-5, with a possible D match to TRBD1 (6 bases). The CDR3 runs 16 residues. V was cut by 5 bases and J by 2 bases, with 16 bases left in between. Germline CDR1 LGHDT, CDR2 YNNKEL (reference sequence). The CDR3 DNA follows: TGTGCCAGCAGCTCCCACGGGACATCCGGCAATCAGCCCCAGCATTTT. Residues: CASSSHGTSGNQPQHF.

V and J are TRBV29-1 and TRBJ1-2; D may be TRBD1 (6 bases). The CDR3 spans 14 residues. The V and J ends lost 4 bases and 3 bases respectively, with 15 bases between them. Germline-derived CDR1 and CDR2 are SQVTM and ANQGSEA. The CDR3: CSVAGEGEDYGYTF. The CDR3 coding sequence is TGCAGCGTTGCCGGAGAGGGGGAGGACTATGGCTACACCTTC.

The chain carries TRBV30 and TRBJ1-6; no firm D call. V shed 4 bases and J shed 7 bases, with 11 bases lying between them. This CDR3 contains 13 residues. The germline V gene encodes CDR1 GTSNPN and CDR2 SVGIG (reference sequence). The CDR3: CAWTAQVNSPLHF. In DNA, the CDR3 is TGTGCCTGGACCGCCCAGGTCAATTCACCCCTCCACTTT.

V usage is TRBV7-8 and J usage is TRBJ1-5; D gene ambiguous. V was trimmed by 4 bases and J by 7 bases, leaving 20 bases between them. There are 16 residues in the CDR3. The germline V gene has CDR1 SGHVS and CDR2 FQNEAQ. CDR3 sequence: CASSYSRSRPVQPQHF. DNA of the CDR3: TGTGCCAGCAGCTATTCCAGGAGCCGTCCGGTCCAGCCCCAGCATTTT.

CDR3 in DNA: TGTGCCAGCAGTTCCACGGGGACAGCAAAAAACATTCAGTACTTC. It translates to CASSSTGTAKNIQYF. J is TRBJ2-4 and V is TRBV27; 7 nucleotides agree with TRBD1. V was clipped by 4 bases and J by 4 bases; unmatched bases: 7. The CDR3 has 15 residues. In germline, CDR1 is MNHEY, CDR2 SMNVEV (reference sequence).